The clone carrying this T cell receptor (beta chain) has ten or more counts. Antigen unknown. These data belong to a study of response to subunit inactivated influenza vaccine. General study findings and limits: A suggestion made by the authors is that each seasonal influenza vaccination recruits few new T cells.

TCRdb reprocessed the RT-PCR reads with MiXCR, giving one entry per CDR3 protein. The sample records 200,000 to 250,000 distinct CDR3 sequences, 12% being singletons. The TCR sequence derives from a man aged 45-60 years who received an inactivated influenza vaccine. Here the sequenced sample was non-naive T cells sorted from PBMCs, taken 14 to 15 days before vaccination.

The CDR3 protein is CASRLTGRAYEQYF. CDR3 in DNA: TGTGCCAGCAGGCTGACAGGTCGGGCCTACGAGCAGTACTTC. The chain combines TRBV28 with TRBJ2-7; possibly TRBD1 for D (6 bases). Germline values: CDR1 MDHEN, CDR2 SYDVKM. The V end was cut by 6 bases, the J end by 2 bases, with 14 bases between. The CDR3 has 14 amino acids.